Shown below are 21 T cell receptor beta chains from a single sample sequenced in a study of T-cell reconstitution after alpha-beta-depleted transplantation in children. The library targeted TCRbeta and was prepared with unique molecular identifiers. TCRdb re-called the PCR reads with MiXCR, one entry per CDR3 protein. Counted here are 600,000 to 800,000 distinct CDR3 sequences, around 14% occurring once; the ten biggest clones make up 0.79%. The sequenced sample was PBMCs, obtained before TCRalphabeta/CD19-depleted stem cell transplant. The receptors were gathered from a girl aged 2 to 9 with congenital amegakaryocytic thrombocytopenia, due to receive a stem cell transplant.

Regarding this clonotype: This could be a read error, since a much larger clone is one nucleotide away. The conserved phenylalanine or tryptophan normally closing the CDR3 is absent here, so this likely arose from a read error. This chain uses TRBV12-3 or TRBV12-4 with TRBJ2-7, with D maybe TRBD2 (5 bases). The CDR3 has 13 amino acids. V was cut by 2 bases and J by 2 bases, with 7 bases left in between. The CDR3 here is CASSLTRTYEQYI. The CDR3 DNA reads TGTGCCAGCAGTTTAACTAGGACCTACGAGCAGTACATC.

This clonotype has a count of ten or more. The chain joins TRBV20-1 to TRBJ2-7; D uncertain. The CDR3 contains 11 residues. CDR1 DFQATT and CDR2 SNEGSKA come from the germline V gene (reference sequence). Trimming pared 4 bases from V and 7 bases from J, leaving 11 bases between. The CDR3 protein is CSANLVGEQYF. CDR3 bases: TGCAGTGCTAATCTGGTGGGGGAGCAGTACTTC.

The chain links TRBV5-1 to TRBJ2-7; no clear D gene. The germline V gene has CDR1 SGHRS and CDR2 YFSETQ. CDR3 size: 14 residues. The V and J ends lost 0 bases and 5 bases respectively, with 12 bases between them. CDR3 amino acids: CASSLERFGNEQYF. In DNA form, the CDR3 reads TGCGCCAGCAGCTTGGAGAGGTTTGGAAACGAGCAGTACTTC.

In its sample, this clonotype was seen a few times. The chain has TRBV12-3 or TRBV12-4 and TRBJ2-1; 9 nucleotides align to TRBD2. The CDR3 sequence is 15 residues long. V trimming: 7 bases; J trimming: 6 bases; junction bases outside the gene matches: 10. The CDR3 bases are TGTGCCAGCATCCCCGGGACTAGCAAAGCCAATGAGCAGTTCTTC. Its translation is CASIPGTSKANEQFF.

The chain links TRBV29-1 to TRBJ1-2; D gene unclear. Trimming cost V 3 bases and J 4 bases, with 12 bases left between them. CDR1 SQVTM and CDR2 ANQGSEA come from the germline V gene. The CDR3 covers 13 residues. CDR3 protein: CSVDRHPLYGYTF. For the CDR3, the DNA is TGCAGCGTTGATCGCCACCCCCTCTATGGCTACACCTTC.

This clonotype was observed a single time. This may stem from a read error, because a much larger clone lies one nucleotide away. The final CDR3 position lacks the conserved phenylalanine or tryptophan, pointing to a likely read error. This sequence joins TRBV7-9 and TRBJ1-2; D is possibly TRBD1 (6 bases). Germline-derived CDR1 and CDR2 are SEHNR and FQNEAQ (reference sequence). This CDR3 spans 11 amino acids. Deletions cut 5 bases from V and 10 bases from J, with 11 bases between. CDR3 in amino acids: CASSLYRDYTI. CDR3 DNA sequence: TGTGCCAGCAGCCTTTACAGGGACTACACCATC.

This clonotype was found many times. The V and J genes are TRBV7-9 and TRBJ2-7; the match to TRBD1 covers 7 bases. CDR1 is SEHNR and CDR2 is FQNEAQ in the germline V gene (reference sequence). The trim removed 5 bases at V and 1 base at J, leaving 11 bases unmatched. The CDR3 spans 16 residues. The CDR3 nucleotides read TGTGCCAGCAGCCTGCTACTCGGGACAGCTTCCTACGAGCAGTACTTC. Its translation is CASSLLLGTASYEQYF. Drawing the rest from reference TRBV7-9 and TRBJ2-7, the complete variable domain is DTGVSQNPRHKITKRGQNVTFRCDPISEHNRLYWYRQTLGQGPEFLTYFQNEAQLEKSRLLSDRFSAERPKGSFSTLEIQRTEQGDSAMYLCASSLLLGTASYEQYFGPGTRLTVT.

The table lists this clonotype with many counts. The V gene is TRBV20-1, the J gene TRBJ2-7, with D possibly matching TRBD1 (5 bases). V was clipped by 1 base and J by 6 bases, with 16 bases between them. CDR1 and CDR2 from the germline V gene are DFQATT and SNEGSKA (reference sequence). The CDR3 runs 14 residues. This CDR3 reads CSARGQGSAGEQYF. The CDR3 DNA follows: TGCAGTGCTAGAGGGCAGGGTTCAGCTGGCGAGCAGTACTTC.

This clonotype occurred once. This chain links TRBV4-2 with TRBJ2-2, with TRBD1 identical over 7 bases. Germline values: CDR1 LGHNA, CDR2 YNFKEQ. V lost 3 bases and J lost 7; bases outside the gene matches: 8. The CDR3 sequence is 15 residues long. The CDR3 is CASSQEGGAGGELFF. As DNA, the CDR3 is TGTGCCAGCAGCCAGGAAGGGGGCGCGGGCGGGGAGCTGTTTTTT.

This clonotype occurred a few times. CDR3 in amino acids: CASSLAYGDNEQFF. The CDR3 DNA reads TGTGCCAGCAGCTTAGCGTACGGAGACAATGAGCAGTTCTTC. The chain uses TRBV7-6 and TRBJ2-1; the D is unclear. The germline gives CDR1 SGHVS, CDR2 FNYEAQ. The CDR3 consists of 14 residues. Trimming stripped 0 bases from V and 5 bases from J, with 8 bases between.

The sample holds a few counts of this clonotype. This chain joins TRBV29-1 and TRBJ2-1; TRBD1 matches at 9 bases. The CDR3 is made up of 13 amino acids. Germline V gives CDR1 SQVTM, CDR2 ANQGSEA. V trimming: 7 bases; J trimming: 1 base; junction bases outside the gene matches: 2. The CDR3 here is CSAGQGSYNEQFF. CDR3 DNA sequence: TGCAGCGCGGGACAGGGATCCTACAATGAGCAGTTCTTC.

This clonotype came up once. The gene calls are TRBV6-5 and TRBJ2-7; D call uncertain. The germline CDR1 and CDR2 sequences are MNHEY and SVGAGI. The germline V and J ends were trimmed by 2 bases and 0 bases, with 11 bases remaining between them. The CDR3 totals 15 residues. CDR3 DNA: TGTGCCAGCAGTTACACCCAGGACCCCTCCTACGAGCAGTACTTC. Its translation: CASSYTQDPSYEQYF.

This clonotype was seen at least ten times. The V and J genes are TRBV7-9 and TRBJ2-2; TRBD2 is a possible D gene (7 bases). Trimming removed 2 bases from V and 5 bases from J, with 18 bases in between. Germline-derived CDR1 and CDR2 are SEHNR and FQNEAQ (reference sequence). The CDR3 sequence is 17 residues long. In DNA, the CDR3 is TGTGCCAGCAGCTTATCAAGCGGGACAACAATAACCGGGGAGCTGTTTTTT. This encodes CASSLSSGTTITGELFF.

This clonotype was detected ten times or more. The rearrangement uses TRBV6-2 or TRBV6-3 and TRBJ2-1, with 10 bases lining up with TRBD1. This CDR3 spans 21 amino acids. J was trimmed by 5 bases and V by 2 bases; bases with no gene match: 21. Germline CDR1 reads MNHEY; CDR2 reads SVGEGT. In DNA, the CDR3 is TGTGCCAGCAGTTACGACCATCCGGGACAGGGGTTAATAGCAGCCAACAATGAGCAGTTCTTC. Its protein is CASSYDHPGQGLIAANNEQFF.

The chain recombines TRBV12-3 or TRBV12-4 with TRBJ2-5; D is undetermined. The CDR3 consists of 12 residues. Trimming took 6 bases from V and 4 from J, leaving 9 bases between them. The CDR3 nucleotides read TGTGCCAGCAGAGAGGTCGGAGAGACCCAGTACTTC. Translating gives CASREVGETQYF.

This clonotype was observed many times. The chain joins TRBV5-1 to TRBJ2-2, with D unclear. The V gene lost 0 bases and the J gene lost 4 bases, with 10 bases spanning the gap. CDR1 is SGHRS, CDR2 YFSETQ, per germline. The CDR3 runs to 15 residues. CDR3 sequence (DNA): TGCGCCAGCAGCTTGGCTGTCGGTGGCACCGGGGAGCTGTTTTTT. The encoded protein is CASSLAVGGTGELFF. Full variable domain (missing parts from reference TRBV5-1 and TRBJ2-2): KAGVTQTPRYLIKTRGQQVTLSCSPISGHRSVSWYQQTPGQGLQFLFEYFSETQRNKGNFPGRFSGRQFSNSRSEMNVSTLELGDSALYLCASSLAVGGTGELFFGEGSRLTVL.

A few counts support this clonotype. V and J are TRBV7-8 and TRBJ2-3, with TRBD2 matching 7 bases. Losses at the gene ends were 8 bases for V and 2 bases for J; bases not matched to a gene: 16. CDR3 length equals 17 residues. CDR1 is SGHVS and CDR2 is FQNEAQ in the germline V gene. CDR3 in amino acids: CASQPWGGRFTTDTQYF. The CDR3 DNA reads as TGTGCCAGCCAACCCTGGGGCGGGAGATTCACCACAGATACGCAGTATTTT.

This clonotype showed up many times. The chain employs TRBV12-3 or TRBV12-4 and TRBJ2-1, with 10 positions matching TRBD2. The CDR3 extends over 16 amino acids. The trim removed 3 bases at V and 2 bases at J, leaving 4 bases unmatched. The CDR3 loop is CASSFRTSGAYNEQFF. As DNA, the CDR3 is TGTGCCAGCAGTTTTAGGACTAGCGGAGCCTACAATGAGCAGTTCTTC.

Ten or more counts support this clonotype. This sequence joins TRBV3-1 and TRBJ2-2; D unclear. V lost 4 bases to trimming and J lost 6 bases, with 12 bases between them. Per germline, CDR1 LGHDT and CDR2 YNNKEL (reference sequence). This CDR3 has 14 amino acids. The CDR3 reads CASSLVRMSGELFF. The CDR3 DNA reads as TGTGCCAGCAGCCTTGTCAGGATGTCCGGGGAGCTGTTTTTT. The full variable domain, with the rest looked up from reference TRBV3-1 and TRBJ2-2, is DTAVSQTPKYLVTQMGNDKSIKCEQNLGHDTMYWYKQDSKKFLKIMFSYNNKELIINETVPNRFSPKSPDKAHLNLHINSLELGDSAVYFCASSLVRMSGELFFGEGSRLTVL.

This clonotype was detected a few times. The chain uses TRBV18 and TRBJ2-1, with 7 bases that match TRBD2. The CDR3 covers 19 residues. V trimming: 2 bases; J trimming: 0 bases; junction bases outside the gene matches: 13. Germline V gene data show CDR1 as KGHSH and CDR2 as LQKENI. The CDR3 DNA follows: TGTGCCAGCTCACCAAGGACGGCGGGAGTATACAGCTCCTACAATGAGCAGTTCTTC. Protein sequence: CASSPRTAGVYSSYNEQFF.

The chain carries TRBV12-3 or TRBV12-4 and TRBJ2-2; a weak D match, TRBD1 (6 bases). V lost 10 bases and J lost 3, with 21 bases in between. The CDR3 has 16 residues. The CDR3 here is CATSETGTYYTGELFF. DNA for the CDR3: TGTGCCACCTCTGAAACCGGGACATACTACACCGGGGAGCTGTTTTTT.